The 5 T cell receptor beta chains in this list originate from one sample, sequenced in a study. TCRdb re-derived calls from the 5' RACE reads in MiXCR, one entry per CDR3 protein. The sample gives about 32,000 distinct CDR3 sequences, less than 25% of which show up once; around 4.7% is in the top ten. Sequencing input: memory CD4+ T cells sorted from blood. Documented subset: memory CD4+ T cells, CD4+CD45RO+CD25-. These receptors came from a female donor with breast cancer.

This clonotype was seen only a few times. The chain has TRBV29-1 and TRBJ1-3; a weak D match, TRBD1 (5 bases). Per the germline V gene, CDR1 is SQVTM and CDR2 is ANQGSEA. Trimming took 5 bases from V and 3 from J, leaving 11 bases between them. There are 13 residues in the CDR3. This CDR3 reads CSVRGLNGNTIYF. CDR3 nucleotide sequence: TGCAGCGTTAGGGGACTCAATGGAAACACCATATATTTT.

This clonotype has a handful of counts. The rearrangement uses TRBV6-1 and TRBJ2-5; 8 nucleotides match TRBD2. CDR1 MNHNS and CDR2 SASEGT come from the germline V gene. This CDR3 contains 16 residues. V lost 10 bases, J lost 2 bases, and 15 bases stayed unmatched. CDR3 nucleotide sequence: TGTGCCACCAACCTGGGGACTAGGGATATTCAAGAGACCCAGTACTTC. Translating gives CATNLGTRDIQETQYF.

There are many counts of this clonotype. V and J are TRBV6-5 and TRBJ2-1; TRBD2 aligns across 9 bases. The CDR3 spans 15 residues. CDR1 MNHEY and CDR2 SVGAGI come from the germline V gene. V lost 0 bases, J lost 9 bases, and 6 bases stayed unmatched. CDR3 loop: CASSYSAGGPGEQFF. The CDR3 DNA sequence: TGTGCCAGCAGTTACTCGGCGGGGGGGCCTGGTGAGCAGTTCTTC.

In this sample, this clonotype turned up many times. The chain recombines TRBV5-1 with TRBJ1-1; no clear D gene. Trimming cost V 0 bases and J 0 bases, with 9 bases left between them. The CDR3 extends over 15 amino acids. Germline values: CDR1 SGHRS, CDR2 YFSETQ. DNA for the CDR3: TGCGCCAGCAGCTTGGTTCGTACCATGAACACTGAAGCTTTCTTT. The encoded protein is CASSLVRTMNTEAFF.

As for this clonotype: One base away lies a much larger clone, so this may be a sequencing read error. The chain has TRBV6-2 or TRBV6-3 and TRBJ2-7; D is possibly TRBD1 or TRBD2 (5 bases each). The CDR3 extends over 12 amino acids. CDR1 is MNHEY and CDR2 is SVGEGT in the germline V gene. V lost 4 bases to trimming and J lost 7 bases, with 11 bases between them. CDR3 residues: CASSWGWNEQYF. The CDR3 nucleotides read TGTGCCAGCAGTTGGGGGTGGAATGAGCAGTACTTC.